This T cell receptor beta chain derives from a study of CD8+CD57+ T cells in acquired aplastic anemia. Across the whole study: Recorded DNA amounts for sorted CD4+ and CD8+ cells had an average of approximately 2.9 ug. General observations from the study: Between patients and controls, CD8+ Simpson's diversity did not vary significantly.

Genomic DNA was employed as the template in profiling TCR beta VDJ and CDR3. TCRdb ran MiXCR on the reads and lists one entry per CDR3 protein. The top ten clones hold over 0.95% of a sample with under 200,000 distinct CDR3 sequences, around 45% of them seen once. Comment on this clonotype: The antigen remains undetermined.

The CDR3 consists of 17 residues. The germline V and J ends were trimmed by 3 bases and 7 bases, with 22 bases remaining between them. This TCR derives from a human donor in good health. V gene TRBV12-3 or TRBV12-4 combines with J gene TRBJ1-5; the D gene is possibly TRBD1 (6 bases). Sequencing input: sorted CD4+, CD8+, or CD8+CD57+ T cells (not recorded which) from PBMCs. The CDR3 nucleotides are TGTGCCAGCAGTTTGGACCTGTCTCGGGGGCGAGGACAGCCCCAGCATTTT. It encodes CASSLDLSRGRGQPQHF.